The rows below give T cell receptor beta chains drawn from one sample of a study of blood T cell repertoires in COVID-19. Produced via immunoSEQ multiplex PCR; TCRdb's table is partial and in-frame only. The sample has about 82,000 clones, just under 80% seen once. The sequenced material came from peripheral blood. The receptor source for this set is a man aged 55 to 70 with COVID-19, enrolled during active disease. Both conserved end residues are part of each CDR3. The D gene is left open where the match is weak. The listing skips clone size in some rows; elsewhere it reads once, few, many or a size class.

clone_size	v_call	j_call	d_call	cdr3_nt	cdr3_aa
NA	TRBV9	TRBJ2-2	NA	TGTGCCAGCAGCGTAGATAGCCTCCTGAACACCGGGGAGCTGTTTTTT	CASSVDSLLNTGELFF
NA	TRBV9	TRBJ2-7	NA	TGTGCCAGCAGCGTAGCTCCCACAGGGAAGGCCGGGTACGAGCAGTACTTC	CASSVAPTGKAGYEQYF
NA	TRBV29-1	TRBJ2-5	NA	TGCAGCGTTGAGTGGGGAGTAAAAGAGACCCAGTACTTC	CSVEWGVKETQYF
NA	TRBV7-9	TRBJ2-1	NA	TGTGCCAGCAGCCCCGCTAGCAGAGTGGGTGAGCAGTTCTTC	CASSPASRVGEQFF
few	TRBV6-2/TRBV6-3	TRBJ1-2	NA	TGTGCCAGCAGTAAAGACACGCGAGCTGGCTACACCTTC	CASSKDTRAGYTF
NA	TRBV7-9	TRBJ2-7	NA	TGTGCCAGCAGCTTAGGTCTAAACGAGCAGTACTTC	CASSLGLNEQYF
NA	TRBV27	TRBJ2-1	NA	TGTGCCAGCAGTTTCGAGACTAGGGGTGAGCAGTTCTTC	CASSFETRGEQFF
NA	TRBV18	TRBJ1-2	TRBD1	TGTGCCAGCTCGGACACCGGGACAGGGACCGGCTACACCTTC	CASSDTGTGTGYTF
once	TRBV7-9	TRBJ2-3	TRBD2	TGTGCCAGCAGCCCTCGGACTAGCGGGGGGGTCACCGGCACAGATACGCAGTATTTT	CASSPRTSGGVTGTDTQYF
NA	TRBV19	TRBJ1-2	TRBD1	TGTGCCAGTAGTACCTCGGGACAGATTAACTATGGCTACACCTTC	CASSTSGQINYGYTF
once	TRBV2	TRBJ2-1	NA	TGTGCCAGCAGCTTCCAGACTGCTAATGAGCAGTTCTTC	CASSFQTANEQFF
few	TRBV5-1	TRBJ1-1	TRBD1	TGCGCCAGCAGCTTGGATACAGGGGGTGGCACTGAAGCTTTCTTT	CASSLDTGGGTEAFF
few	TRBV9	TRBJ2-1	TRBD1	TGTGCCAGCAGCTCTAGGACAGGGGGCTACAATGAGCAGTTCTTC	CASSSRTGGYNEQFF
NA	TRBV30	TRBJ1-5	TRBD1	TGTGCCTGGAGTACTACAGGGGGCGGTCAGCCCCAGCATTTT	CAWSTTGGGQPQHF
NA	TRBV6-6	TRBJ1-2	TRBD1	TGTGCCAGCAGCCACAGGGGAAGCTATGGCTACACCTTC	CASSHRGSYGYTF
NA	TRBV12-3/TRBV12-4	TRBJ2-3	NA	TGTGCCAGCAATATCCCAGGAACAGATACGCAGTATTTT	CASNIPGTDTQYF
NA	TRBV2	TRBJ2-7	TRBD1	TGTGCCAGCAGAGGGGGGACAGGGAACGACGAGCAGTACTTC	CASRGGTGNDEQYF
NA	TRBV3-1/TRBV3-2	TRBJ2-7	TRBD2	TGTGCCAGCAGCCGCCAGGCGGGGGGCTCCTACGAGCAGTACTTC	CASSRQAGGSYEQYF
NA	TRBV3-1/TRBV3-2	TRBJ2-3	TRBD2	TGTGCCAGCAGCCCGTGGATAGCGGGAGAGTTAGGAGATACGCAGTATTTT	CASSPWIAGELGDTQYF
medium-sized	TRBV5-1	TRBJ2-7	TRBD2	TGCGCCAGCAGCTTAGGCGGGAGGGCGGGCTCCTACGAGCAGTACTTC	CASSLGGRAGSYEQYF
once	TRBV4-3	TRBJ1-1	NA	TGCGCCAGCAGTCCTGGGCGGGGGATGAACACTGAAGCTTTCTTT	CASSPGRGMNTEAFF
NA	TRBV2	TRBJ2-5	TRBD1	TGTGCCAGCAGTCCTCAGGGGGAGCCCCAAGAGACCCAGTACTTC	CASSPQGEPQETQYF
NA	TRBV27	TRBJ1-1	NA	TGTGCCAGCAGTGGGAGGACGGTAGTTTCAACTGAAGCTTTCTTT	CASSGRTVVSTEAFF
NA	TRBV5-1	TRBJ1-2	NA	TGCGCCAGCAGCATCGGGGGGGAGGCTAACTATGGCTACACCTTC	CASSIGGEANYGYTF
NA	TRBV4-1	TRBJ1-3	NA	TGCGCCAGCAGCCAAGGTGTGACAGCAGGAAACACCATATATTTT	CASSQGVTAGNTIYF
NA	TRBV11-3	TRBJ2-3	TRBD2	TGTGCCAGCAGCTTAGGGCTAGCGGGAGTTACAGATACGCAGTATTTT	CASSLGLAGVTDTQYF
NA	TRBV27	TRBJ2-3	TRBD2	TGTGCCAGCAGTGACTTACTAGCGGGCACAGATACGCAGTATTTT	CASSDLLAGTDTQYF
NA	TRBV9	TRBJ2-7	NA	TGTGCCAGCAGCCCGAGCGGGCCCTACGAGCAGTACTTC	CASSPSGPYEQYF